The following is a T cell receptor (beta chain) sequence with its context. The protocol was immunoSEQ multiplex PCR, while the TCRdb copy is restricted to in-frame clones and leaves out a portion. The sample lists 94,000 or so clones, around 84% occurring once. This CDR3 region has 17 residues. CDR1 is SEHNR, CDR2 FQNEAQ, per germline (reference sequence). The V gene end was trimmed by 1 base and the J gene end by 2 bases; junction bases not matched to a gene: 6. The data derive from a study of blood T cell repertoires in COVID-19. Study-wide context: Sources were T cells, B-cell-depleted T cells, or PBMCs; the material itself was cDNA or gDNA.

This chain links TRBV7-9 with TRBJ1-3, with 9 bases identical to TRBD1. The sample taken for sequencing was peripheral blood. The TCR was taken from a man aged 55 to 69 with acute or convalescent COVID-19. CDR3 DNA: TGTGCCAGCAGCTTAGTTGTCGGGGACAGGGCTGGAAACACCATATATTTT. Translation: CASSLVVGDRAGNTIYF.